The present T cell receptor (beta chain) was sequenced within a study of patients and donors after allogeneic stem cell transplantation. TCRdb used MiXCR to reprocess the RT-PCR reads, holding one entry per CDR3 protein. The table includes approximately 210,000 distinct CDR3 sequences, around two fifths detected once. Germline V gene lookup returns CDR1 SQVTM and CDR2 ANQGSEA. The CDR3 is 13 amino acids. V lost 3 bases to trimming and J lost 5 bases, with 13 bases between them. The specimen sequenced was blood, either unsorted or a sorted T cell fraction (not recorded which). V usage is TRBV29-1 and J usage is TRBJ1-2; D is perhaps TRBD1 (6 bases). The receptor's source is a human donor who was either an allogeneic HSCT recipient or a stem cell or donor lymphocyte infusion donor (not recorded which). It is not recorded whose cells these are; they may come from a transplant donor. Written as DNA, the CDR3 is TGCAGCGTTGAGGAGACAGGATCATATGGCTACACCTTC. Translated: CSVEETGSYGYTF.